Listed below are T cell receptor beta chains from one sample, sequenced in a study of graft-versus-host responses after intestinal transplantation. Sequenced by immunoSEQ multiplex PCR; TCRdb stores in-frame clones only, minus some. The sample has about 18,000 clones, over 35% seen once; the top ten hold around 0.84%. The sample here was alloreactive CD4+ T cells from a mixed lymphocyte reaction culture, taken before intestinal transplant. Receptor source: a human patient who received an intestinal transplant. CDR3s include the opening cysteine and the closing phenylalanine or tryptophan. A D gene is named only where the DNA matches it firmly. Clone size, where shown, is once, few, many, or a class for clones that have expanded.

>TRBV21-1|TRBJ2-3|-|-|16
TGTGCCAGCAGCCGAAGCGGGGGGGGAAACACAGATACGCAGTATTTT
CASSRSGGGNTDTQYF
>TRBV6-1|TRBJ1-5|-|-|13
TGTGCCAGCAGCCGAGGGGTTAATCAGCCCCAGCATTTT
CASSRGVNQPQHF
>TRBV4-1|TRBJ1-3|-|TRBD1|17
TGCGCCAGCAGCCCCCAAACCCAGGGACAGGGAGGAAACACCATATATTTT
CASSPQTQGQGGNTIYF
>TRBV6-1|TRBJ2-7|-|-|13
TGTGCCATAAGACGGTTGAGCTCCTACGAGCAGTACTTC
CAIRRLSSYEQYF
>TRBV7-8|TRBJ1-2|few|-|15
TGTGCCAGCAGCCTATCGGGGGGGAGGGGAAGTGGCTACACCTTC
CASSLSGGRGSGYTF
>TRBV7-6|TRBJ2-3|-|-|12
TGTGCCAGCAGTTCGGGACTCAGAGCGCAGTATTTT
CASSSGLRAQYF
>TRBV5-1|TRBJ2-7|-|TRBD1|15
TGCGCCAGCAGCTTGGGGGACAGGGACATCTACGAGCAGTACTTC
CASSLGDRDIYEQYF
>TRBV5-4|TRBJ1-2|few|-|15
TGTGCCAGCAGCTTGGCGGCAGACTCTAACTATGGCTACACCTTC
CASSLAADSNYGYTF
>TRBV4-2|TRBJ2-7|-|-|17
TGTGCCAGCAGCCGGGGTAGGGGGGGGGCCGGGGGATACGAGCAGTACTTC
CASSRGRGGAGGYEQYF
>TRBV5-1|TRBJ1-3|-|-|13
TGCGCCAGCAGCTGGGCCGGTGGAAACACCATATATTTT
CASSWAGGNTIYF
>TRBV29-1|TRBJ1-1|few|-|11
TGCAGCGGTGTCCGGAGGACTGAAGCTTTCTTT
CSGVRRTEAFF
>TRBV19|TRBJ2-5|-|-|13
TGTGCCAGTTCGCGTCGGTACCAAGAGACCCAGTACTTC
CASSRRYQETQYF
>TRBV18|TRBJ2-7|few|-|15
TGTGCCAGCTCACCGAGGACCGGGACGTATTACGAGCAGTACTTC
CASSPRTGTYYEQYF
>TRBV6-1|TRBJ2-7|-|-|14
TGTGCCAGCACCGGGGGACTGCCGATTTACGAGCAGTACTTC
CASTGGLPIYEQYF
>TRBV6-5|TRBJ1-2|few|-|13
TGTGCCAGCAGCCCTCAGGGGAAAGGTCGCTACACCTTC
CASSPQGKGRYTF
>TRBV11-3|TRBJ1-6|-|-|11
TGTGCCAGCAGCTTGAAGGCCACCCTCCACTTT
CASSLKATLHF
>TRBV30|TRBJ1-5|-|-|12
TGTGCCTGGAGTGCCCGATGGCAGCCCCAGCATTTT
CAWSARWQPQHF
>TRBV11-2|TRBJ2-5|once|TRBD1|18
TGTGCCAGCAGCTTAGCGTACCCGACAGGGGACCTCCGCGGGACCCAGTACTTC
CASSLAYPTGDLRGTQYF
>TRBV19|TRBJ1-5|few|-|16
TGTGCCAGTAGTATACAGGGCAGGGCTAGCAATCAGCCCCAGCATTTT
CASSIQGRASNQPQHF
>TRBV6-6|TRBJ1-5|few|TRBD1|14
TGTGCCAGCAGTTACGGGACAGGCGGCCAGCCCCAGCATTTT
CASSYGTGGQPQHF
>TRBV29-1|TRBJ2-3|-|-|12
TGCAGCGTCAGACCGGGCACAGATACGCAGTATTTT
CSVRPGTDTQYF
>TRBV10-3|TRBJ2-2|-|TRBD2|18
TGTGCCATCAGTGAGTCCGGGACTAGCGGGGGAAGATCCGGGGAGCTGTTTTTT
CAISESGTSGGRSGELFF
>TRBV18|TRBJ1-2|-|TRBD1|17
TGTGCCAGCTCCCCTAACTATCGGACAGGGGGCGCGCGTGGCTACACCTTC
CASSPNYRTGGARGYTF
>TRBV27|TRBJ2-7|few|-|15
TGTGCCAGCAGTCCAAAGACAGGGAGGCACTACGAGCAGTACTTC
CASSPKTGRHYEQYF
>TRBV7-2|TRBJ2-7|few|TRBD2|16
TGTGCCAGCAGCTTAAGGACTAGCGGGTCAACCTACGAGCAGTACTTC
CASSLRTSGSTYEQYF
>TRBV10-3|TRBJ1-1|few|-|11
TGTGCCATCAGACAACAGGGTGTCGCTTTCTTT
CAIRQQGVAFF
>TRBV18|TRBJ1-4|-|-|15
TGTGCCAGCTCAGCGACCAACCCAGGCATTGGAAAACTGTTTTTT
CASSATNPGIGKLFF
>TRBV11-3|TRBJ2-6|-|-|17
TGTGCCAGCAGCTTAGAGCAGGCCCTCTCTGGGGCCAACGTCCTGACTTTC
CASSLEQALSGANVLTF
>TRBV6-1|TRBJ1-2|-|-|14
TGTGCCAGCAGTGAAGCGAACTATGAGTGGGGCTACACCTTC
CASSEANYEWGYTF
>TRBV7-2|TRBJ1-2|-|-|15
TGTGCCAGCAGCTTAAGGACGGGGGCAAACTATGGCTACACCTTC
CASSLRTGANYGYTF
>TRBV7-9|TRBJ2-5|-|-|15
TGTGCCAGCAGCGGAGTTTGGCCTGCGTTTGGGACCCAGTACTTC
CASSGVWPAFGTQYF
>TRBV25-1|TRBJ1-2|medium-sized|TRBD1|14
TGTGCCAGCAGTGATTTGACAGGGAGCTATGGCTACACCTTC
CASSDLTGSYGYTF
>TRBV29-1|TRBJ2-5|few|TRBD2|12
TGCAGCGTTAGGACTAGGCAAGAGACCCAGTACTTC
CSVRTRQETQYF
>TRBV4-1|TRBJ1-2|-|-|15
TGCGCCAGCAGCCCCGCAGGAAACACCCTCTATGGCTACACCTTC
CASSPAGNTLYGYTF
>TRBV11-3|TRBJ1-3|few|-|14
TGTGCCAGCAGCTTAGGGGAGGCCGTAAACACCATATATTTT
CASSLGEAVNTIYF
>TRBV19|TRBJ1-5|-|-|15
TGTGCCAGTAGTATTTTGGGGGCACGCAATCAGCCCCAGCATTTT
CASSILGARNQPQHF
>TRBV5-5|TRBJ1-1|few|-|13
TGTGCCAGCAGCCGGAGGGGGGGCACTGAAGCTTTCTTT
CASSRRGGTEAFF
>TRBV18|TRBJ1-2|-|-|15
TGTGCCAGCTCACCGGGACGGAGTCGGGACTATGGCTACACCTTC
CASSPGRSRDYGYTF
>TRBV5-1|TRBJ1-1|-|TRBD1|15
TGCGCCAGCAGTAAGTACGGGACAGGGCAGATTGAAGCTTTCTTT
CASSKYGTGQIEAFF
>TRBV29-1|TRBJ2-7|-|-|14
TGCAGCGTTGAAGGAGGGGAGGGGGCCTACGAGCAGTACTTC
CSVEGGEGAYEQYF
>TRBV19|TRBJ1-5|-|-|13
TGTGCCAGTAGGCGAGGATCTAATCAGCCCCAGCATTTT
CASRRGSNQPQHF
>TRBV11-2|TRBJ2-1|-|TRBD2|19
TGTGCCAGCAGCTCAAGGACTAGCGGGGGGTCGGTATCCTACAATGAGCAGTTCTTC
CASSSRTSGGSVSYNEQFF
>TRBV11-2|TRBJ1-6|-|-|15
TGTGCCAGCAGCCAAGGAACAGGATATAATTCACCCCTCCACTTT
CASSQGTGYNSPLHF
>TRBV5-1|TRBJ2-2|-|TRBD1|15
TGCGCCAGCAGCGCAGACAGGGGCCACACCAGGGAGCTGTTTTTT
CASSADRGHTRELFF
>TRBV5-1|TRBJ2-1|few|TRBD1|21
TGCGCCAGCAGCATTAGACTAAGGGACAGAGTACAACAAAGCTCCTACAATGAGCAGTTCTTC
CASSIRLRDRVQQSSYNEQFF
>TRBV5-5|TRBJ1-4|few|TRBD1|16
TGTGCCAGCAGCCAAGGGACAGCCAGGTCCAATGAAAAACTGTTTTTT
CASSQGTARSNEKLFF